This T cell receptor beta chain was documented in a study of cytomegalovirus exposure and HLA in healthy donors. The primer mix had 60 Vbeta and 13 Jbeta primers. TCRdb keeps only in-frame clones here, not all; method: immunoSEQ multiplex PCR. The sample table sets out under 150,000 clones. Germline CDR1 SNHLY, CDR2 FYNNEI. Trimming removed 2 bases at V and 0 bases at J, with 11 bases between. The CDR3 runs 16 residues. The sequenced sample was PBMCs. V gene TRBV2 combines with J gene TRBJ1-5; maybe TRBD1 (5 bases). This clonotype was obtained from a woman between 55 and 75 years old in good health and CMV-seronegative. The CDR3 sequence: CASSERVGDSNQPQHF. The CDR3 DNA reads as TGTGCCAGCAGTGAAAGGGTAGGGGATAGCAATCAGCCCCAGCATTTT.